The rows below give T cell receptor beta chains drawn from one sample of a study of blood T cells in healthy people across ages. TCRdb recomputed calls from the 5' RACE reads with MiXCR, one row per CDR3 protein. The top ten clones hold about 21% of a sample with around 1,800,000 distinct CDR3 sequences, roughly two fifths of them seen once. Sequencing was carried out using blood. The receptor source for this set is a human donor in good health. CDR3s include the opening cysteine and the closing phenylalanine or tryptophan. The order of the fields is clone size, J gene, V gene, CDR3 length, CDR3 protein. Part of the rows lack a size; the others show once, few, many or a class for expanded clones.

size: -
J: TRBJ2-1
V: TRBV20-1
length: 14
CDR3: CSASRTGRVWEQFF

size: -
J: TRBJ2-4
V: TRBV28
length: 14
CDR3: CASSLLTGGEEQYF

size: -
J: TRBJ1-1
V: TRBV10-3
length: 13
CDR3: CATRTDRNTEAFF

size: -
J: TRBJ1-5
V: TRBV27
length: 16
CDR3: CASSFLGRGGDQPQHF

size: few
J: TRBJ1-5
V: TRBV20-1
length: 13
CDR3: CSASLGSNQPQHF

size: few
J: TRBJ2-1
V: TRBV6-1
length: 15
CDR3: CASSLAENPYNEQFF

size: -
J: TRBJ1-1
V: TRBV6-5
length: 14
CDR3: CASSYEGSDTEAFF

size: -
J: TRBJ1-2
V: TRBV5-1
length: 14
CDR3: CASSLGAADYGYTF

size: -
J: TRBJ2-3
V: TRBV6-2/TRBV6-3
length: 15
CDR3: CATTEPGMSTDTQYF

size: few
J: TRBJ2-3
V: TRBV6-5
length: 13
CDR3: CASSYFPGDTQYF

size: -
J: TRBJ2-1
V: TRBV12-3/TRBV12-4
length: 11
CDR3: CASSFVAEQFF

size: few
J: TRBJ2-1
V: TRBV7-3
length: 19
CDR3: CASSHPLHRVAGPYNEQFF

size: -
J: TRBJ2-7
V: TRBV20-1
length: 13
CDR3: CSALDWDSYEQYF

size: -
J: TRBJ1-2
V: TRBV6-2/TRBV6-3
length: 14
CDR3: CASRLGDSDYGYTF

size: -
J: TRBJ2-7
V: TRBV9
length: 15
CDR3: CASSVASGQYYEQYF

size: many
J: TRBJ2-7
V: TRBV7-2
length: 12
CDR3: CASSTRRNEQYF

size: -
J: TRBJ1-2
V: TRBV12-3/TRBV12-4
length: 13
CDR3: CASSQIGGYGYTF

size: -
J: TRBJ2-5
V: TRBV20-1
length: 17
CDR3: CSAARLAGEPYQETQYF

size: -
J: TRBJ2-2
V: TRBV7-3
length: 15
CDR3: CASSPTGVFTGELFF

size: few
J: TRBJ1-6
V: TRBV12-3/TRBV12-4
length: 19
CDR3: CASSPFFRDLSSYNSPLHF

size: -
J: TRBJ2-3
V: TRBV2
length: 15
CDR3: CASLPSGRFTDTQYF

size: -
J: TRBJ2-7
V: TRBV7-2
length: 13
CDR3: CASSSRTVGEQYF

size: -
J: TRBJ1-6
V: TRBV4-3
length: 19
CDR3: CASSPNLGHFSSYNSPLHF

size: many
J: TRBJ2-7
V: TRBV20-1
length: 13
CDR3: CSATGTIAGEQYF

size: few
J: TRBJ1-1
V: TRBV20-1
length: 11
CDR3: CSARLRQWAFF

size: -
J: TRBJ1-4
V: TRBV18
length: 13
CDR3: CASSASGREKLFF

size: -
J: TRBJ2-7
V: TRBV3-1
length: 15
CDR3: CASSRGTGRDYEQYF

size: -
J: TRBJ2-1
V: TRBV4-1
length: 15
CDR3: CASSPNLGGGNEQFF

size: few
J: TRBJ2-1
V: TRBV7-3
length: 15
CDR3: CASSLGAGGGDEQFF

size: -
J: TRBJ1-1
V: TRBV10-3
length: 13
CDR3: CAISRDMNTEAFF

size: -
J: TRBJ2-5
V: TRBV5-1
length: 18
CDR3: CASSLDLDPTGVQETQYF

size: few
J: TRBJ2-5
V: TRBV25-1
length: 16
CDR3: CASSGRTSGLQETQYF

size: few
J: TRBJ2-3
V: TRBV5-1
length: 17
CDR3: CASSRTSLGGSTDTQYF

size: -
J: TRBJ2-1
V: TRBV5-6
length: 17
CDR3: CASSLRVYRGSYNEQFF

size: -
J: TRBJ1-1
V: TRBV5-1
length: 13
CDR3: CASSLAGNHEAFF

size: -
J: TRBJ2-5
V: TRBV6-6
length: 14
CDR3: CASGYSKFRETQYF

size: -
J: TRBJ1-5
V: TRBV5-1
length: 17
CDR3: CASSLGVGLGQNQPQHF

size: -
J: TRBJ1-6
V: TRBV7-2
length: 13
CDR3: CASGFSQNSPLHF

size: few
J: TRBJ2-5
V: TRBV6-1
length: 15
CDR3: CASSEFQAGVGTQYF

size: few
J: TRBJ2-1
V: TRBV7-2
length: 15
CDR3: CASSLGGYSNGEQFF

size: -
J: TRBJ1-2
V: TRBV4-3
length: 15
CDR3: CASSRVDREGSGYTF

size: -
J: TRBJ2-7
V: TRBV7-2
length: 16
CDR3: CASSLGLAGGYYEQYF

size: -
J: TRBJ1-1
V: TRBV20-1
length: 15
CDR3: CSARDLQGVNTEAFF

size: -
J: TRBJ2-7
V: TRBV29-1
length: 15
CDR3: CSVEDLGKRSGEQYF

size: -
J: TRBJ1-2
V: TRBV6-5
length: 16
CDR3: CASSYIAGSSNYGHTF

size: few
J: TRBJ2-1
V: TRBV28
length: 14
CDR3: CASSVTGGWNEQFF

size: -
J: TRBJ2-3
V: TRBV10-3
length: 14
CDR3: CAISDGTGTDTQYF

size: -
J: TRBJ2-1
V: TRBV12-3/TRBV12-4
length: 10
CDR3: CASMEREQFF

size: -
J: TRBJ2-7
V: TRBV25-1
length: 15
CDR3: CASSDLGQGAYEQYF

size: few
J: TRBJ1-1
V: TRBV25-1
length: 15
CDR3: CASSEYFDMNTEAFF

size: -
J: TRBJ2-5
V: TRBV4-1
length: 17
CDR3: CASSDGRGRTYQETQYF

size: -
J: TRBJ1-2
V: TRBV29-1
length: 14
CDR3: CSVEDPGRSYGYTF

size: -
J: TRBJ1-1
V: TRBV20-1
length: 14
CDR3: CSARDNQGIAEAFF